This is a list of T cell receptor beta chains from one sample in a study of shared clonotypes between healthy human individuals. The assay was immunoSEQ multiplex PCR, and TCRdb's table has in-frame clones only and misses some. The table has a few million clones, roughly 90% seen once. Sequences were obtained from naive CD4+ T cells from PBMCs. The receptors originated from a man aged 18 to 30 in good health. Some clones in this sample may be carry-over from other donors' samples. The CDR3 runs from the conserved cysteine through the conserved F or W.

j_call v_call cdr3_aa
TRBJ1-3 TRBV19 CASSIPRPASSGNTIYF
TRBJ2-6 TRBV28 CASNWDGGANVLTF
TRBJ2-4 TRBV6-1 CASSEAGGTDRGGKNIQYF
TRBJ2-1 TRBV18 CASSPMKTPREQFF
TRBJ2-2 TRBV30 CAWKQVVSPGELFF
TRBJ2-3 TRBV4-2 CASSPTSASSTDTQYF
TRBJ2-1 TRBV7-9 CASSFSDRANEQFF
TRBJ1-4 TRBV10-3 CAISEEQARVLFF
TRBJ2-7 TRBV7-7 CASSFRAGGEQYF
TRBJ2-1 TRBV27 CASRTTGGVGYNEQFF
TRBJ1-5 TRBV4-2 CASSQFTRQSYSNQPQHF
TRBJ2-2 TRBV5-4 CASSSSGLEAGELFF
TRBJ2-5 TRBV6-5 CASSYGSSGRSTQYF
TRBJ2-5 TRBV25-1 CASSESGRGQETQYF
TRBJ2-7 TRBV4-3 CASSPQHGPYEQYF
TRBJ2-1 TRBV27 CASSLWSGISYNEQFF
TRBJ2-5 TRBV7-9 CASSTTRGGPQTQYF
TRBJ1-4 TRBV5-1 CASSLESPANEKLFF